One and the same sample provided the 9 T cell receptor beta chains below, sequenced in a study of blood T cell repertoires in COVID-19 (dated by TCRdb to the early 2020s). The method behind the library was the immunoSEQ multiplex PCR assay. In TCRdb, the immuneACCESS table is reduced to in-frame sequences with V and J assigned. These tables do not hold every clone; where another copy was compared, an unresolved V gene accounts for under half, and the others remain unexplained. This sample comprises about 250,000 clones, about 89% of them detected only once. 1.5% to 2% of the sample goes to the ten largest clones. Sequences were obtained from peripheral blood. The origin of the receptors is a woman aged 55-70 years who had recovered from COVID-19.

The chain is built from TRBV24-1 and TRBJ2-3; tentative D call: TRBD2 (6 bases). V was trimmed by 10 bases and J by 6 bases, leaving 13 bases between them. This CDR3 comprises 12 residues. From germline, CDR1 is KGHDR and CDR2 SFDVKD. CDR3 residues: CATQAGWDTQYF. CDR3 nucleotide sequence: TGTGCCACACAGGCGGGGTGGGATACGCAGTATTTT.

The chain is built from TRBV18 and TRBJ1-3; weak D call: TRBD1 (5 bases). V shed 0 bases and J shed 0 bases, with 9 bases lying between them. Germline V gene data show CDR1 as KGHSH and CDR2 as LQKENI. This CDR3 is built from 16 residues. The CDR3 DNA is TGTGCCAGCTCACCACCTACAGGCCGCTCTGGAAACACCATATATTTT. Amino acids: CASSPPTGRSGNTIYF.

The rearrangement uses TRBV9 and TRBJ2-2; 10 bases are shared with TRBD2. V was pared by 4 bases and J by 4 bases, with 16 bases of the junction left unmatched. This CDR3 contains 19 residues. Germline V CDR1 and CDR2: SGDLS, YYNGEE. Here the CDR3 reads CASSPILSGGTIPTGELFF. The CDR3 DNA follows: TGTGCCAGCAGCCCTATTCTTAGCGGGGGGACTATTCCCACCGGGGAGCTGTTTTTT.

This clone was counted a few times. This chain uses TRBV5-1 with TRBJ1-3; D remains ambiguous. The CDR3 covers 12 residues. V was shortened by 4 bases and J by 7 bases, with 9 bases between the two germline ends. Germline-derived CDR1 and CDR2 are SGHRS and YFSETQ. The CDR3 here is CASSPPGNTIYF. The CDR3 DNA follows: TGCGCCAGCAGCCCCCCCGGGAACACCATATATTTT.

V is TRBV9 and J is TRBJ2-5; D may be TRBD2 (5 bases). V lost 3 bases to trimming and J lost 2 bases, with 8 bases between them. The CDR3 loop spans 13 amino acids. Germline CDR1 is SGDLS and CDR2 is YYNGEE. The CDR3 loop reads CASSGGGQETQYF. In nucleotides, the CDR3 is TGTGCCAGCAGCGGCGGAGGTCAAGAGACCCAGTACTTC.

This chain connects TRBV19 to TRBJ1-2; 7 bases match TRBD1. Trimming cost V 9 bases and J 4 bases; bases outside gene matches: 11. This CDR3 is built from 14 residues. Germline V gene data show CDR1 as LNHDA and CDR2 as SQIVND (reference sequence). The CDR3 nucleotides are TGTGCCAGCAGCCTAGGACAGGCTTTCTATGGCTACACCTTC. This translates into CASSLGQAFYGYTF.

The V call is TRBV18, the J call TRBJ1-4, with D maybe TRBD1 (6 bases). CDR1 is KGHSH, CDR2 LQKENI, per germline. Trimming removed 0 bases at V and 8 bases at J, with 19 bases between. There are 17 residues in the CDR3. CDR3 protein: CASSPPIPGQGPEKLFF. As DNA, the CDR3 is TGTGCCAGCTCACCACCGATACCCGGGCAGGGGCCCGAAAAACTGTTTTTT.

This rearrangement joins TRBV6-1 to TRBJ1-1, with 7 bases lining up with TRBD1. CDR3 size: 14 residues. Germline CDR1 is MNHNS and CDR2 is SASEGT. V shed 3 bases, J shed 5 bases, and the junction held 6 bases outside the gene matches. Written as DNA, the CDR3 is TGTGCCAGCAGTGAGATACAGGGGTTGACTGAAGCTTTCTTT. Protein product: CASSEIQGLTEAFF.

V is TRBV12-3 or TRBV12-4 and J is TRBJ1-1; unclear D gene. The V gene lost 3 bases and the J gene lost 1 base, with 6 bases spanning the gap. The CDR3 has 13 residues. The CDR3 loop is CASSFTENTEAFF. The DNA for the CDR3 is TGTGCCAGCAGTTTTACAGAGAACACTGAAGCTTTCTTT.